This TCR beta chain is drawn from a study of PD-L1 blockade in urothelial cancer. Profiling relied on immunoSEQ multiplex PCR, and the TCRdb table lists in-frame clones only, not all of them. The data contain 35,000 to 55,000 clones, approximately 82% of them singletons. After removal of 4 bases from V and 4 bases from J, the junction contained 6 bases not matched to a gene. Germline lookup yields CDR1 SGHNT and CDR2 YYREEE (reference sequence). This CDR3 has 14 residues. Time point specified: peripheral blood 6 weeks after treatment start. This sequence joins TRBV5-4 and TRBJ1-2, with 8 positions matching TRBD1. The sequencing used PBMCs, collected around atezolizumab (anti-PD-L1) treatment. The receptor's source is a man aged 55 to 69 with urothelial cancer. CDR3 sequence (DNA): TGTGCCAGCAGCCCGGACAGGGCCCCCTATGGCTACACCTTC. It encodes CASSPDRAPYGYTF.